This passage covers 26 T cell receptor beta chains from one sample sequenced in a study of pediatric ulcerative colitis. Sequencing was performed with immunoSEQ multiplex PCR; in TCRdb, only in-frame clones are kept and a portion is missing. This table holds approximately 9,000 clones, about 90% found once. What was sequenced was blood. The receptors originated from a girl aged 5 to 17 with moderate ulcerative colitis.

A single count supports this clone. The rearrangement joins TRBV5-1 to TRBJ2-7; 12 nucleotides agree with TRBD2. Germline CDR1 is SGHRS and CDR2 is YFSETQ. Unmatched junction bases numbered 11, after V lost 7 bases and J lost 6 bases. The CDR3 runs 15 residues. The chain's CDR3 is CASALLTSGRTEQYF. The CDR3 DNA reads TGCGCCAGCGCTCTCCTGACTAGCGGGAGAACCGAGCAGTACTTC. The full variable domain, its missing parts supplied by reference TRBV5-1 and TRBJ2-7, is KAGVTQTPRYLIKTRGQQVTLSCSPISGHRSVSWYQQTPGQGLQFLFEYFSETQRNKGNFPGRFSGRQFSNSRSEMNVSTLELGDSALYLCASALLTSGRTEQYFGPGTRLTVT.

The chain employs TRBV28 and TRBJ2-5, with D maybe TRBD1 (6 bases). Germline CDR1 is MDHEN and CDR2 is SYDVKM. The CDR3 extends over 13 amino acids. V was pared by 0 bases and J by 6 bases, with 8 bases between. CDR3 sequence: CASSLWGAKTQYF. CDR3 DNA: TGTGCCAGCAGTTTATGGGGGGCAAAGACCCAGTACTTC.

The rearrangement joins TRBV6-4 to TRBJ1-1, with D maybe TRBD1 (5 bases). CDR1 and CDR2 (germline): MRHNA, SNTAGT. The CDR3 covers 13 residues. Trimming shortened V by 2 bases and J by 2 bases, and 6 bases separated the two germline ends. The CDR3 sequence: CASSDRDNTEAFF. The CDR3 DNA is TGTGCCAGCAGTGACCGGGACAACACTGAAGCTTTCTTT.

This chain links TRBV7-9 with TRBJ1-2, with D tentatively TRBD1 (5 bases). CDR1 and CDR2 from the germline V gene are SEHNR and FQNEAQ (reference sequence). The ends were cut back, 3 bases at V and 7 bases at J, with 12 bases in the middle. The CDR3 contains 13 residues. Here the CDR3 reads CASSLMWGIGYTF. The CDR3 region has the DNA TGTGCCAGCAGCTTGATGTGGGGGATTGGCTACACCTTC. The whole variable domain, remainder taken from reference TRBV7-9 and TRBJ1-2, is DTGVSQNPRHKITKRGQNVTFRCDPISEHNRLYWYRQTLGQGPEFLTYFQNEAQLEKSRLLSDRFSAERPKGSFSTLEIQRTEQGDSAMYLCASSLMWGIGYTFGSGTRLTVV.

The chain carries TRBV6-5 and TRBJ2-1; weak D call: TRBD2 (6 bases). The germline V gene encodes CDR1 MNHEY and CDR2 SVGAGI. The V and J ends lost 4 bases and 2 bases respectively, with 15 bases between them. This CDR3 has 16 residues. The CDR3 sequence: CASSSQLANPYNEQFF. DNA of the CDR3: TGTGCCAGCAGTTCCCAACTAGCAAACCCCTACAATGAGCAGTTCTTC.

This clone was counted a single time. This sequence joins TRBV7-6 and TRBJ2-2; perhaps TRBD2 as D (5 bases). Germline V gene sequence: CDR1 SGHVS, CDR2 FNYEAQ. With 4 bases removed from V and 5 bases from J, the gap between germline ends came to 14 bases. The CDR3 spans 15 residues. CDR3 amino acids: CASSSIAPGTGELFF. CDR3 nucleotides: TGTGCCAGCAGCTCCATTGCCCCGGGGACCGGGGAGCTGTTTTTT.

The V gene is TRBV7-3, the J gene TRBJ1-5; D gene uncertain. CDR1 SGHTA and CDR2 FQGTGA come from the germline V gene. The CDR3 covers 13 residues. Trimming cost V 3 bases and J 4 bases, with 7 bases left between them. CDR3 coding DNA: TGTGCCAGCAGCTTCGGGCAGAATCAGCCCCAGCATTTT. As protein: CASSFGQNQPQHF.

This sequence joins TRBV5-1 and TRBJ2-3; 11 bases line up with TRBD2. The CDR3 totals 16 residues. CDR1 is SGHRS and CDR2 is YFSETQ in the germline V gene. The V segment lost 4 bases and the J segment 2 bases; nucleotides outside the gene matches: 6. The CDR3 DNA sequence: TGCGCCAGCAGCCCCGGACTAGCGGGCCTCACAGATACGCAGTATTTT. It encodes CASSPGLAGLTDTQYF.

CDR3 residues: CATQKTGTDTQYF. In DNA, the CDR3 is TGTGCCACCCAAAAAACGGGCACAGATACGCAGTATTTT. The V gene is TRBV15, the J gene TRBJ2-3, with no clear D. V was cut by 8 bases and J by 1 base, with 10 bases left in between. Germline assignment: CDR1 LNHNV and CDR2 YYDKDF (reference sequence). CDR3 length equals 13 residues.

The chain carries TRBV7-3 and TRBJ1-1; a possible D gene is TRBD1 (5 bases). Trimming pared 5 bases from V and 5 bases from J, leaving 18 bases between. The CDR3 has 15 residues. Looked up from germline, CDR1 is SGHTA and CDR2 is FQGTGA. CDR3 sequence (DNA): TGTGCCAGCAGCGCGGCGGGGCCTCGGGGAACTGAAGCTTTCTTT. This encodes CASSAAGPRGTEAFF.

V and J are TRBV7-9 and TRBJ2-3; D unclear. This CDR3 is 15 amino acids long. Germline assignment: CDR1 SEHNR and CDR2 FQNEAQ (reference sequence). V was shortened by 4 bases and J by 2 bases, with 13 bases between the two germline ends. The CDR3 DNA reads TGTGCCAGCAGCTGGAGTAGTGAGGTCACAGATACGCAGTATTTT. Its translation is CASSWSSEVTDTQYF.

The rearrangement uses TRBV19 and TRBJ1-5, with a weak D call TRBD1 (5 bases). The germline V and J ends were trimmed by 1 base and 3 bases, with 10 bases remaining between them. CDR3 length: 15 residues. Germline V gene data show CDR1 as LNHDA and CDR2 as SQIVND (reference sequence). CDR3 DNA: TGTGCCAGTAGTATAGGGCGACAGACCAATCAGCCCCAGCATTTT. Amino acid sequence: CASSIGRQTNQPQHF.

This clone was seen more than once but under ten times. The CDR3 DNA reads TGTGCCAGCTCACCAGGCCGTCGGGGGGTGACCGCGACTGAAAAACTGTTTTTT. Residues: CASSPGRRGVTATEKLFF. This chain links TRBV18 with TRBJ1-4; tentatively, D is TRBD1 (5 bases). The germline V gene has CDR1 KGHSH and CDR2 LQKENI. V was cut by 2 bases and J by 7 bases, with 23 bases left in between. The CDR3 has 18 amino acids.

The V gene is TRBV5-4, the J gene TRBJ1-4, with 7 bases matching TRBD1. The CDR3 runs 15 residues. CDR1 and CDR2 (germline): SGHNT, YYREEE (reference sequence). The ends lost 4 bases at V and 6 bases at J; junction bases unmatched: 9. CDR3 sequence: CASSPRQGRDEKLFF. The DNA of the CDR3 is TGTGCCAGCAGCCCCCGACAGGGAAGGGATGAAAAACTGTTTTTT.

The DNA for the CDR3 is TGTGCCAGCAGTGAAGTGGGGACGGAAGAAAAACTGTTTTTT. Translation: CASSEVGTEEKLFF. This chain uses TRBV6-1 with TRBJ1-4; D possibly corresponds to TRBD1 (5 bases). Germline CDR1 is MNHNS and CDR2 is SASEGT. Trimming removed 1 base from V and 8 bases from J, with 11 bases in between. The CDR3 is 14 amino acids.

J is TRBJ2-1 and V is TRBV13; 10 bases are a match to TRBD2. V gave up 8 bases and J gave up 5 bases; unmatched junction bases: 6. The germline CDR1 and CDR2 sequences are PRHDT and FYEKMQ (reference sequence). The CDR3 has 14 residues. The CDR3 loop is CASGWTSGNNEQFF. In nucleotides, the CDR3 is TGTGCCAGCGGTTGGACTAGCGGCAACAATGAGCAGTTCTTC. Supplemented by reference TRBV13 and TRBJ2-1, the full variable domain reads AAGVIQSPRHLIKEKRETATLKCYPIPRHDTVYWYQQGPGQDPQFLISFYEKMQSDKGSIPDRFSAQQFSDYHSELNMSSLELGDSALYFCASGWTSGNNEQFFGPGTRLTVL.

This chain uses TRBV6-5 with TRBJ2-5; perhaps TRBD1 as D (6 bases). The germline V gene has CDR1 MNHEY and CDR2 SVGAGI. Trimming took 2 bases from V and 5 from J, leaving 9 bases between them. This CDR3 region has 13 residues. CDR3: CASSYRQGETQYF. The DNA for the CDR3 is TGTGCCAGCAGTTACAGGCAGGGGGAGACCCAGTACTTC.

The rearrangement joins TRBV2 to TRBJ1-1; tentatively, D is TRBD1 (6 bases). Germline V lookup: CDR1 SNHLY, CDR2 FYNNEI. Trimming removed 4 bases at V and 11 bases at J, with 11 bases between. The CDR3 loop spans 11 amino acids. CDR3 DNA: TGTGCCAGCAGTGGGAGGGGGTTGGCTTTCTTT. This encodes CASSGRGLAFF.

The chain employs TRBV5-6 and TRBJ2-5, with D maybe TRBD1 (5 bases). The CDR3 consists of 14 residues. CDR1 and CDR2 (germline): SGHDT, YYEEEE. Trimming pared 3 bases from V and 5 bases from J, leaving 14 bases between. Here the CDR3 reads CASSSGHPPETQYF. The CDR3, as DNA: TGTGCCAGCAGCTCCGGACACCCGCCGGAGACCCAGTACTTC.

V usage is TRBV6-5 and J usage is TRBJ2-2, with 7 bases matching TRBD2. J lost 5 bases, V lost 5 bases, and 5 bases had no gene match. CDR1 is MNHEY and CDR2 is SVGAGI in the germline V gene. CDR3 length equals 14 residues. CDR3 residues: CASSQTSQTGELFF. The CDR3 coding sequence is TGTGCCAGCAGTCAGACTAGCCAGACCGGGGAGCTGTTTTTT.

The CDR3 sequence: CASSYPSSYEQYF. CDR3 DNA sequence: TGTGCCAGCAGTTACCCCTCCTCCTACGAGCAGTACTTC. The chain has TRBV5-4 and TRBJ2-7; D uncertain. In germline, CDR1 is SGHNT, CDR2 YYREEE (reference sequence). V was trimmed by 5 bases and J by 0 bases, leaving 9 bases between them. The CDR3 contains 13 residues.

V usage is TRBV5-1 and J usage is TRBJ2-1; 7 nucleotides match TRBD2. Germline V lookup: CDR1 SGHRS, CDR2 YFSETQ. V lost 0 bases, J lost 7 bases, and 10 bases stayed unmatched. The CDR3 length is 16 residues. The chain's CDR3 is CASSLGGSNTGNEQFF. CDR3 DNA sequence: TGCGCCAGCAGCTTGGGCGGGAGTAACACCGGGAATGAGCAGTTCTTC.

This rearrangement joins TRBV4-1 to TRBJ1-5; 9 positions agree with TRBD1. J gave up 5 bases and V 1 base, and 9 bases lay outside the gene matches. There are 17 residues in the CDR3. The germline V gene has CDR1 MGHRA and CDR2 YSYEKL. This chain's CDR3 is CASSQVGQGKRYQPQHF. For the CDR3, the DNA is TGCGCCAGCAGCCAAGTGGGACAGGGAAAGAGGTATCAGCCCCAGCATTTT.

The V gene is TRBV27, the J gene TRBJ2-2, with D unclear. V dropped 0 bases and J dropped 7 bases, with 0 bases sitting between them. The CDR3 covers 11 residues. Per germline, CDR1 MNHEY and CDR2 SMNVEV (reference sequence). The CDR3 DNA sequence: TGTGCCAGCAGTTTATCCGGGGAGCTGTTTTTT. Amino acid sequence: CASSLSGELFF.

This clone was recorded a few times. The rearrangement joins TRBV7-9 to TRBJ1-2, with D uncertain. The CDR3 has 13 residues. Germline values: CDR1 SEHNR, CDR2 FQNEAQ (reference sequence). The germline V and J ends were trimmed by 4 bases and 4 bases, with 10 bases remaining between them. The CDR3 here is CASSSDGRYGYTF. DNA of the CDR3: TGTGCCAGCAGCTCGGACGGCCGCTATGGCTACACCTTC.

This clone was counted a single time. The chain recombines TRBV6-1 with TRBJ2-3, with a tentative D call TRBD1 (5 bases). The germline V and J ends were trimmed by 3 bases and 0 bases, with 10 bases remaining between them. Germline V gene data show CDR1 as MNHNS and CDR2 as SASEGT. This CDR3 region has 15 residues. The DNA of the CDR3 is TGTGCCAGCAGTGACGACAGAACTAGCACAGATACGCAGTATTTT. Protein: CASSDDRTSTDTQYF.